This T cell receptor beta chain appears in the sequencing data of a study of cytomegalovirus exposure and HLA in healthy donors (dated by TCRdb to 2016 to 2017). As for the study more broadly: According to an earlier analysis of around 600 of the donors, roughly 180 million T cells yielded 117 million unique TCR beta sequences and approximately 300 Gb of sequence data. An early release covering roughly 580 HLA-typed donors comprised roughly 300 gigabases of sequencing data and tens of millions of unique TCR sequences. Among the roughly 400 genotyped donors, 81% belonged to the genetic ancestry cluster associated with self-reported Caucasian donors. The aim of the study was to test whether cataloging public T cell receptors could identify signatures of past pathogen exposure. The study profiled the T cell repertoires of 666 subjects by immunosequencing and related them to cytomegalovirus serostatus. In addition to the first cohort of approximately 670 subjects, a separate validation cohort of approximately 130 different subjects was used. The study combined high-throughput TCR immunosequencing, statistical association of individual TCRs with disease status, and machine learning to predict cytomegalovirus infection status. A later analysis re-analyzed previously published TCR beta repertoires from 650 to 800 donors and added high-resolution HLA genotyping to study TCR occurrence patterns. In the later analysis, no new phenotypic data were used to find candidate immune exposures; instead, reliance was placed on TCR beta sequences and their occurrence across donors. To decide whether each TCR beta V gene segment behaved as functional or pseudogenic, an earlier analysis of over 500 of the donors relied on high-throughput TCR beta sequencing. Donor age, sex, ethnicity and CMV serostatus were collected together with the repertoire data. Genome-wide SNP genotypes for about three fifths of the roughly 700 donors were used in a later genetic analysis, which treated that subset as a discovery cohort. Every repertoire in the discovery cohort had been generated on one and the same sequencing platform. HLA typing included class I and class II loci at four-digit resolution. The number of typed donors differed by locus: roughly 629-640 for A, B, C, DRB1 and DQB1; 522 for DQA1; roughly 600 for DPA1; and about 450 for DPB1. A handful of DR-DQ haplotypes were handled as single units for association and clustering because linkage in the cohort was strong. Among about 410 genotyped donors of the cohort, an average of around 240,000 unique TCR beta nucleotide sequences was sequenced per donor, of which about 18% were non-productive. Paper-wide results and their limitations: A few of the identified cytomegalovirus-associated TCR beta chains were confirmed in vitro to be specific for cytomegalovirus antigens. According to a later genetic analysis, donors in an Asian-associated ancestry cluster had fewer N-insertions in productive TCRs than the approximately 650-donor mean. Most CMV-associated TCR beta chains appeared to be HLA-restricted in a later analysis, and the HLA associations seemed to be driven largely by CMV exposure. HLA typing was unavailable for some donors at each locus, so association tests used only the typed subset. Some IMGT-functional V segments, including TRBV6-2 and TRBV6-3, could not be distinguished by the 87-base-pair reads and were therefore excluded. A further reported finding was that TCR beta sequences accurately predicted the HLA-A and HLA-B alleles for most subjects in the first cohort. When HLA alleles, especially DR and DQ, strongly co-occurred, TCR associations were difficult to assign to individual alleles. Across donors, most TCR sequences were observed very rarely, whereas some public TCRs were present in many individuals. Immune exposure information for the cohort was limited to CMV serostatus. In a later analysis, TCR association rates were found to vary across HLA loci, with the most associated TCRs seen for DRB1 alleles and the fewest for HLA-C alleles. Sequencing depth was assumed to be roughly uniform across donors in the presence/absence analyses, though that assumption may not hold. The classifier was reported to diagnose cytomegalovirus status with high specificity and sensitivity in both the original cohort and the validation cohort. Broadly in line with IMGT annotations, most TCR beta V segments showed up in productive rearrangements about 87% or about 30% of the time in an earlier analysis of 587 of the donors. A cluster of highly shared sequence variants was judged likely to represent a technical artifact of the sequencing pipeline. V-gene and J-gene trimming of TCR beta chains was associated with a missense DCLRE1C variant in a later genetic analysis, and the association was replicated in an independent cohort. In a later analysis, over 15,000 TCR beta sequences were associated with specific HLA alleles at a false discovery rate of 0.05. The earlier analysis of 450 to 700 of the donors excluded 15 to 20 rarely observed V segments, including chromosome 9 orphons, because counts were too low. It was suggested by the authors that the approach could potentially be generalized to other disease states and immunological phenotypes. Correlated functional status among segregating V segments might reflect linkage disequilibrium, but an unknown experimental factor could not be ruled out. Several of the top co-occurrence clusters appeared to be linked to parvovirus B19, influenza, CMV and Epstein-Barr virus, according to a later analysis. The cohort was sequenced for TCR beta chains only, and without alpha or paired-chain data the features that could be detected were limited. A later analysis found that HLA-associated TCR beta chains were more clonally expanded and had lower generation probabilities than equally common non-associated chains. The study gave a list of about 170 TCR beta chains associated with cytomegalovirus.

In total, roughly 710 healthy bone marrow donors made up the cohort. All cohort members were sampled while nominally healthy, although unrecorded immune exposures were likely present. The donor was CMV seropositive and was included in the group of approximately 300 seropositive cohort members. A peripheral blood sample was collected from each donor, and TCR beta sequencing was performed on peripheral blood mononuclear cells. Genomic DNA was extracted from the blood cell samples with the Qiagen DNeasy Blood Extraction Kit. Notes on this clone: No cognate antigen has been identified for it. One base away there is no much larger clone; base qualities are not given.

Library prep was done by the immunoSEQ multiplex PCR assay. A mixture of 60 forward primers for TCR Vbeta segments and 13 reverse primers for TCR Jbeta segments was used in the multiplex PCR. The CDR3 region of rearranged TCR beta genes was amplified from genomic DNA by a multiplex PCR assay. On the Illumina HiSeq System, the amplified TCR beta libraries were sequenced as 87-base-pair reads. From the authors' description of their analysis: A later analysis counted 75 million to 100 million unique TCR beta chains across the 690 or so repertoires, and 10 million to 11 million of these chains were shared by at least two donors. Raw reads were error-corrected and collapsed into unique sequences with a nearest-neighbor algorithm that merged closely related sequences to remove PCR and sequencing errors. CDR3 sequences were aligned to IMGT reference sequences to assign V, D and J gene segments. For a sequence to be retained, a match of at least six nucleotides to both a V gene segment and a J gene segment was required. A rearrangement was called productive if the CDR3 had no stop codons and remained in frame with V and J, and every other rearrangement was called non-productive. CDR3 was defined by IMGT convention, running from the second conserved V-encoded cysteine to the conserved J-encoded phenylalanine. The earlier analysis of about 500 of the donors excluded sequences that lacked an unambiguous match to a single V gene segment. An earlier analysis of some 500 of the donors classified V segments as functional when productive rearrangements were above 56.7% and as segregating when the standard deviation between donors was above 5%. A statistical classification framework was developed to diagnose cytomegalovirus status using the catalog of TCR beta chain sequences. V and J gene assignment, in a later analysis, came from comparing TCR nucleotide sequences with IMGT/GENE-DB human TR gene sequences. In a later analysis, CDR3 sequences and most-parsimonious VDJ recombination scenarios were assigned using the TCRdist pipeline. In a later analysis, every TCR beta chain was defined by the combination of its CDR3 amino acid sequence and its V-gene family, and reads without a unique V-gene family were dropped. To address suspected cross-contamination and a sequencing artifact, a later analysis removed around 590 highly shared, low-generation-probability nucleotide sequences. For each public chain, a later analysis derived a clonal expansion index from normalized ranks of inferred template counts within each repertoire. Generation probabilities in a later analysis came from a VDJ recombination model fitted to out-of-frame rearrangements, and those results were checked against IGoR. In a later analysis, hypergeometric tests were used to score TCR-TCR, TCR-HLA and TCR-CMV co-occurrence, with a repertoire-size bias correction applied to TCR pairs. In a later analysis, false discovery rates were estimated by permuting HLA or CMV assignments 20 times. In a later analysis, co-occurring TCRs were grouped using DBSCAN, and TCRdist sequence similarity was added for clustering within HLA-allele-positive subsets. For co-occurrence clustering, repertoires with fewer than 30,000 or more than 120,000 public chains were excluded, along with roughly 5 repertoires with anomalous nucleotide sharing. TCRdb holds this immuneACCESS table with in-frame rearrangements only. Some clones are missing; in checked studies, unresolved V genes explain under half, and the rest has no known cause. Clone size and the V and J calls come from that table; the DNA yielded D and trimming. This sample is represented by some 180,000 clones; about 10% of them were singletons. Over 1% of the sample rests with the top ten.

Based on the germline V gene, the CDR1 and CDR2 sequences are MGHRA and YSYEKL. Its CDR3 holds 16 amino acids, cysteine through phenylalanine. This entry keeps only the CDR3 DNA: 48 bases, framed from base 1. The germline V end is reduced by 2 bases and the J end by 0 bases; junction bases left unmatched: 1. In this chain, TRBV4-1 is recombined with TRBJ2-1, with 10 middle bases fitting TRBD2. The receptor was derived from a woman in her twenties or thirties in good health and CMV-seropositive. The sequenced sample consisted of PBMCs. The CDR3 region has the sequence CASSQPSGSSYNEQFF. The sequence in DNA is TGCGCCAGCAGCCAACCTAGCGGGAGCTCCTACAATGAGCAGTTCTTC.